Shown below are 24 T cell receptor beta chains from a single sample sequenced in a study of blood T cell repertoires in COVID-19. Libraries were prepared by immunoSEQ multiplex PCR; TCRdb keeps only in-frame clonotypes and omits some of them. Of about 50,000 clones listed, roughly 90% are singletons. Sequenced: peripheral blood. The source is a human donor in a cohort sampled during active COVID-19.

CDR3 sequence (DNA): TGTGCCACCCTAGACAGGTTCCTGAACACTGAAGCTTTCTTT. It specifies CATLDRFLNTEAFF. The rearrangement uses TRBV6-5 and TRBJ1-1, with D possibly matching TRBD1 (6 bases). Trimming shortened V by 10 bases and J by 0 bases, and 15 bases separated the two germline ends. Germline CDR1 reads MNHEY; CDR2 reads SVGAGI. The CDR3 length is 14 residues.

The chain recombines TRBV5-4 with TRBJ2-7, with a tentative D call TRBD2 (5 bases). The CDR3 consists of 12 residues. Between the trimmed V and J ends, which lost 2 bases and 7 bases, there was a span of 10 bases. Germline-derived CDR1 and CDR2 are SGHNT and YYREEE (reference sequence). The CDR3 bases are TGTGCCAGCAGCTTACGGGGTGGGGAGCAGTACTTC. This codes for CASSLRGGEQYF.

The chain is built from TRBV13 and TRBJ2-3; 7 bases fit TRBD1. Germline values: CDR1 PRHDT, CDR2 FYEKMQ (reference sequence). The V and J ends lost 3 bases and 2 bases, in that order; junction bases with no gene match: 5. CDR3 length: 15 residues. The CDR3 DNA follows: TGTGCCAGCAGCTTTGGACAGGTGCCCACAGATACGCAGTATTTT. Its translation is CASSFGQVPTDTQYF.

The chain joins TRBV6-2 or TRBV6-3 to TRBJ1-1; the D is unclear. The V end was cut by 4 bases, the J end by 11 bases, with 11 bases between. The germline V gene has CDR1 MNHEY and CDR2 SVGEGT. The CDR3 is 11 residues long. The CDR3 DNA reads as TGTGCCAGCAGTTTTCAGACTGGGGCTTTCTTT. Its protein is CASSFQTGAFF.

The J gene is TRBJ2-3, the V gene TRBV2; no clear D. Germline V lookup: CDR1 SNHLY, CDR2 FYNNEI. The CDR3 is 15 amino acids. Trimming left V 3 bases short and J 5 bases short, with 15 bases between. In DNA form, the CDR3 reads TGTGCCAGCAGTGAGCAGGCCCCCCCCAGAGATACGCAGTATTTT. Translating gives CASSEQAPPRDTQYF. The whole variable domain, filled in from reference TRBV2 and TRBJ2-3, reads EPEVTQTPSHQVTQMGQEVILRCVPISNHLYFYWYRQILGQKVEFLVSFYNNEISEKSEIFDDQFSVERPDGSNFTLKIRSTKLEDSAMYFCASSEQAPPRDTQYFGPGTRLTVL.

The V call is TRBV7-2, the J call TRBJ2-3; D remains unclear. The V end was cut by 2 bases, the J end by 6 bases, with 6 bases between. The CDR3 extends over 12 amino acids. The germline V gene encodes CDR1 SGHTA and CDR2 FQGNSA. CDR3: CASSLLRDTQYF. The DNA for the CDR3 is TGTGCCAGCAGCTTATTGAGGGATACGCAGTATTTT.

This chain links TRBV4-3 with TRBJ2-5, with 8 bases fitting TRBD2. Germline lookup yields CDR1 LGHNA and CDR2 YSLEER. V shed 0 bases and J 4 bases; nucleotides not matched to a gene: 1. The CDR3 loop spans 14 amino acids. Here the CDR3 DNA reads TGCGCCAGCAGCCAAGAACGGGGGGGAGAGACCCAGTACTTC. Residues: CASSQERGGETQYF.

The V call is TRBV6-2 or TRBV6-3, the J call TRBJ2-2; D uncertain. Germline-derived CDR1 and CDR2 are MNHEY and SVGEGT. The CDR3 spans 16 residues. V was shortened by 1 base and J by 0 bases, with 9 bases between the two germline ends. CDR3 amino acids: CASSYLRTANTGELFF. CDR3 in DNA: TGTGCCAGCAGTTACTTACGTACAGCGAACACCGGGGAGCTGTTTTTT.

DNA for the CDR3: TGTGCCTGGAATCAATGGCATAATTCACCCCTCCACTTT. Amino acids: CAWNQWHNSPLHF. The gene calls are TRBV30 and TRBJ1-6; D ambiguous. This CDR3 comprises 13 residues. Germline lookup yields CDR1 GTSNPN and CDR2 SVGIG (reference sequence). The germline V and J ends were trimmed by 4 bases and 5 bases, with 9 bases remaining between them.

This chain connects TRBV18 to TRBJ1-1, with D maybe TRBD1 (5 bases). The CDR3 runs 14 residues. V was pared by 8 bases and J by 1 base, with 14 bases between. Germline CDR1 is KGHSH and CDR2 is LQKENI. CDR3 residues: CASQNSGPNTEAFF. The DNA for the CDR3 is TGTGCCAGCCAGAATTCAGGGCCGAACACTGAAGCTTTCTTT.

This chain connects TRBV19 to TRBJ2-7, with 9 bases lining up with TRBD1. The CDR3 contains 15 residues. Germline CDR1 and CDR2: LNHDA and SQIVND (reference sequence). V was pared by 6 bases and J by 1 base, with 7 bases of the junction left unmatched. CDR3: CASSLGQGGSYEQYF. DNA for the CDR3: TGTGCCAGTAGCCTGGGACAGGGAGGATCCTACGAGCAGTACTTC.

This clone has more than one count but fewer than ten. J is TRBJ1-5 and V is TRBV6-6; D remains ambiguous. The CDR3 has 16 amino acids. Deletions cut 2 bases from V and 0 bases from J, with 11 bases between. Germline CDR1 MNHNY, CDR2 SVGAGI (reference sequence). The CDR3 DNA sequence: TGTGCCAGCAGTTACGGGCTGACCCATAGCAATCAGCCCCAGCATTTT. It is translated as CASSYGLTHSNQPQHF.

The chain couples TRBV2 to TRBJ2-4, with TRBD2 matching over 8 bases. The CDR3 spans 15 residues. V gave up 4 bases and J gave up 3 bases; unmatched junction bases: 5. Per the germline V gene, CDR1 is SNHLY and CDR2 is FYNNEI. The CDR3 DNA follows: TGTGCCAGCAGTGGGCGGGGGGCGCACAAAAACATTCAGTACTTC. This encodes CASSGRGAHKNIQYF.

The chain links TRBV12-3 or TRBV12-4 to TRBJ1-1, with D hard to call. The CDR3 contains 12 residues. V was pared by 11 bases and J by 1 base, with 11 bases between. CDR3 sequence reads: CAPGLRNTEAFF. The CDR3 bases are TGTGCCCCCGGTCTGCGGAACACTGAAGCTTTCTTT.

The V and J genes are TRBV2 and TRBJ2-7; 11 nucleotides line up with TRBD2. The J segment lost 5 bases and the V segment lost 6 bases, leaving 6 bases of the junction unmatched. Germline V lookup: CDR1 SNHLY, CDR2 FYNNEI. This CDR3 has 14 amino acids. DNA of the CDR3: TGTGCCAGCAGGGCTAGCGGGGGGAAAAACGAGCAGTACTTC. Amino acid sequence: CASRASGGKNEQYF.

This clone was counted a few times. This chain connects TRBV5-1 to TRBJ2-5; perhaps TRBD1 as D (6 bases). Germline V CDR1 and CDR2: SGHRS, YFSETQ. The CDR3 is 14 amino acids. V was cut by 4 bases and J by 5 bases, with 15 bases left in between. The CDR3 sequence: CASSPDRLLETQYF. In DNA, the CDR3 is TGCGCCAGCAGCCCGGACAGACTCTTGGAGACCCAGTACTTC. Full variable domain (missing parts from reference TRBV5-1 and TRBJ2-5): KAGVTQTPRYLIKTRGQQVTLSCSPISGHRSVSWYQQTPGQGLQFLFEYFSETQRNKGNFPGRFSGRQFSNSRSEMNVSTLELGDSALYLCASSPDRLLETQYFGPGTRLLVL.

The gene calls are TRBV7-9 and TRBJ1-2; TRBD1 is a possible D gene (5 bases). Germline CDR1 reads SEHNR; CDR2 reads FQNEAQ (reference sequence). The V end lost 4 bases, the J end lost 4 bases, and 16 bases lay between the germline ends. This CDR3 is 15 amino acids long. This chain's CDR3 is CASSSGLGDGYGYTF. CDR3 in DNA: TGTGCCAGCAGCTCGGGACTCGGGGACGGCTATGGCTACACCTTC.

This clone was seen a handful of times. This sequence joins TRBV27 and TRBJ1-5; D call uncertain. Trimming left V 9 bases short and J 6 bases short, with 12 bases between. Germline values: CDR1 MNHEY, CDR2 SMNVEV (reference sequence). The CDR3 has 12 amino acids. CDR3 nucleotide sequence: TGTGCCAGTACTAAGATAGGTCAGCCCCAGCATTTT. This sequence encodes CASTKIGQPQHF.

The chain combines TRBV4-2 with TRBJ1-3; 9 bases match TRBD1. This CDR3 has 16 residues. In germline, CDR1 is LGHNA, CDR2 YNFKEQ. V dropped 0 bases and J dropped 9; count of bases not matched to a gene: 9. The CDR3 DNA is TGTGCCAGCAGCCAAGAGACGGCGACAGGGGGGAGCACCATATATTTT. Its protein product is CASSQETATGGSTIYF.

The chain recombines TRBV7-2 with TRBJ1-1, with a possible D match to TRBD1 (6 bases). The CDR3 sequence is 17 residues long. Trimming took off 1 base at V and 5 bases at J, with 20 bases between the two ends. Germline-derived CDR1 and CDR2 are SGHTA and FQGNSA. CDR3 in amino acids: CASSLGSVTGMGTEAFF. CDR3 in DNA: TGTGCCAGCAGCTTAGGTTCCGTCACAGGGATGGGTACTGAAGCTTTCTTT.

V usage is TRBV19 and J usage is TRBJ1-4; D remains unclear. Germline CDR1 LNHDA, CDR2 SQIVND (reference sequence). V shed 2 bases and J shed 8 bases, with 18 bases lying between them. This CDR3 region has 16 residues. This CDR3 is CASSIPEGGRREKLFF. Here the CDR3 DNA reads TGTGCCAGTAGTATACCAGAAGGAGGGCGTCGGGAAAAACTGTTTTTT.

The chain is built from TRBV15 and TRBJ1-4; TRBD1 matches at 7 bases. This CDR3 is built from 15 residues. Germline CDR1 is LNHNV and CDR2 is YYDKDF (reference sequence). Trimming at V came to 1 base and at J to 8 bases, leaving 7 bases not matched to a gene. The CDR3 protein is CATSRVRQGGEKLFF. CDR3 nucleotide sequence: TGTGCCACCAGCAGAGTGCGGCAGGGGGGCGAAAAACTGTTTTTT.

V and J are TRBV4-2 and TRBJ1-3, with 10 bases aligning to TRBD1. J lost 4 bases, V lost 3 bases, and 9 bases had no gene match. This CDR3 has 17 residues. The germline V gene encodes CDR1 LGHNA and CDR2 YNFKEQ. The CDR3 loop is CASSHSMGQGPGNTIYF. CDR3 DNA sequence: TGTGCCAGCAGCCATAGTATGGGACAGGGGCCAGGAAACACCATATATTTT.

V is TRBV4-1 and J is TRBJ2-3; perhaps TRBD2 as D (6 bases). The germline V gene has CDR1 MGHRA and CDR2 YSYEKL. The CDR3 loop spans 18 amino acids. Trimming took 2 bases from V and 0 from J, leaving 18 bases between them. The CDR3 loop is CASSQFPGGFSSTDTQYF. The CDR3 DNA sequence: TGCGCCAGCAGCCAATTCCCCGGGGGTTTCTCCAGCACAGATACGCAGTATTTT.